The 22 T cell receptor beta chains presented below share a single source sample, sequenced in a study of CDR3 diversity in severe acne. MiXCR was run by TCRdb on the PCR reads, yielding one entry per CDR3 protein. The sample lists some 84,000 distinct CDR3 sequences; under 65% were seen once. The sample taken for sequencing was blood. The receptors originated from a male donor in good health, without acne.

This chain connects TRBV4-2 to TRBJ2-5; 9 bases fit TRBD2. The germline gives CDR1 LGHNA, CDR2 YNFKEQ. This CDR3 comprises 16 residues. V shed 0 bases, J shed 5 bases, and the junction held 7 bases outside the gene matches. For the CDR3, the DNA is TGTGCCAGCAGCCAAGATGGACTTAGCGGGAGTGAGACCCAGTACTTC. This encodes CASSQDGLSGSETQYF.

This chain connects TRBV7-3 to TRBJ2-7; 12 bases are a match to TRBD2. The V gene end was trimmed by 6 bases and the J gene end by 4 bases; junction bases not matched to a gene: 4. This CDR3 spans 14 amino acids. Germline CDR1 is SGHTA and CDR2 is FQGTGA. This chain's CDR3 is CASRASGGAYEQYF. The DNA of the CDR3 is TGTGCCAGCAGGGCTAGCGGGGGGGCTTACGAGCAGTACTTC.

The V and J genes are TRBV28 and TRBJ2-3, with D uncertain. The CDR3 has 14 residues. The germline CDR1 and CDR2 sequences are MDHEN and SYDVKM. The V end was cut by 5 bases, the J end by 5 bases, with 14 bases between. As DNA, the CDR3 is TGTGCCAGCAGTGCTTATAGCTTAGGAGATACGCAGTATTTT. This encodes CASSAYSLGDTQYF. The full variable domain, its missing parts supplied by reference TRBV28 and TRBJ2-3, is DVKVTQSSRYLVKRTGEKVFLECVQDMDHENMFWYRQDPGLGLRLIYFSYDVKMKEKGDIPEGYSVSREKKERFSLILESASTNQTSMYLCASSAYSLGDTQYFGPGTRLTVL.

The V call is TRBV2, the J call TRBJ2-2, with 8 bases fitting TRBD2. Per germline, CDR1 SNHLY and CDR2 FYNNEI. The CDR3 consists of 15 residues. The V segment lost 3 bases and the J segment 3 bases; nucleotides outside the gene matches: 3. CDR3 loop: CASSDRGGDTGELFF. Here the CDR3 DNA reads TGTGCCAGCAGTGACCGGGGGGGGGACACCGGGGAGCTGTTTTTT.

This chain uses TRBV24-1 with TRBJ2-7; the D is unclear. Germline values: CDR1 KGHDR, CDR2 SFDVKD. The V end lost 5 bases, the J end lost 2 bases, and 3 bases lay between the germline ends. This CDR3 spans 11 amino acids. In DNA, the CDR3 is TGTGCCACCAGTGTAGCCTACGAGCAGTACTTC. Translation: CATSVAYEQYF.

Remarks on this clonotype: Given the absence of the conserved phenylalanine or tryptophan at the CDR3 end, a read error is likely. CDR3 nucleotides: TGTGCCATCAGCGACGGAGGCGGATTCTATGGCTACACCTAC. Its translation is CAISDGGGFYGYTY. The chain links TRBV10-3 to TRBJ1-2, with unresolved D. This CDR3 contains 14 residues. CDR1 is ENHRY and CDR2 is SYGVKD in the germline V gene. Trimming took 6 bases from V and 4 from J, leaving 15 bases between them.

This clonotype ranks as medium-sized. This chain connects TRBV29-1 to TRBJ2-3; 7 nucleotides match TRBD1. The CDR3 consists of 14 residues. V lost 2 bases and J lost 4; bases outside the gene matches: 6. Germline V gives CDR1 SQVTM, CDR2 ANQGSEA. The CDR3 region is CSVEWAGGPDTQYF. The CDR3 DNA reads TGCAGCGTTGAATGGGCAGGGGGACCAGATACGCAGTATTTT.

The chain recombines TRBV15 with TRBJ1-1, with D possibly matching TRBD1 (6 bases). V was pared by 6 bases and J by 4 bases, with 18 bases between. Germline V gene data show CDR1 as LNHNV and CDR2 as YYDKDF (reference sequence). This CDR3 has 15 amino acids. CDR3 sequence reads: CATRAHGGAGTEAFF. CDR3 coding DNA: TGTGCCACCAGAGCCCATGGGGGGGCTGGCACTGAAGCTTTCTTT. The entire variable domain, with the rest obtained from reference TRBV15 and TRBJ1-1, is as follows: DAMVIQNPRYQVTQFGKPVTLSCSQTLNHNVMYWYQQKSSQAPKLLFHYYDKDFNNEADTPDNFQSRRPNTSFCFLDIRSPGLGDTAMYLCATRAHGGAGTEAFFGQGTRLTVV.

This clonotype was seen more than once but under ten times. Just one base apart from a much larger clone, this may be a read error. V is TRBV10-3 and J is TRBJ2-3; D ambiguous. Germline V lookup: CDR1 ENHRY, CDR2 SYGVKD. The CDR3 consists of 18 residues. The CDR3 nucleotides read TGTGCCATCGGTGAGTCTGTGACGGCCGACTTTAGCACAGATACGCAGTATTTT. Its protein product is CAIGESVTADFSTDTQYF.

Concerning this clonotype: This is likely a read error, given that the CDR3 carries no conserved phenylalanine or tryptophan at its end. The limits of the CDR3 on the DNA are not certain, so only TCRdb's listed CDR3 is given. V gene TRBV7-3 combines with J gene TRBJ1-6; TRBD1, as called in the table, went unchecked against the DNA. Germline CDR1 and CDR2: SGHTA and FQGTGA. From its first to its last residue, the CDR3 has 18 amino acids. The CDR3 protein is CASSLDGTGNVRGYTFGS.

The chain links TRBV6-4 to TRBJ2-7; 9 bases are a match to TRBD2. The CDR3 spans 16 residues. Germline V lookup: CDR1 MRHNA, CDR2 SNTAGT. After removal of 0 bases from V and 0 bases from J, the junction contained 3 bases not matched to a gene. CDR3 bases: TGTGCCAGCAGTGACTCAGCGGGGGGAATCTCCTACGAGCAGTACTTC. Amino acids: CASSDSAGGISYEQYF.

J is TRBJ1-2 and V is TRBV5-1; 12 bases align to TRBD1. The junction had 5 bases not matched to a gene; V was cut back by 6 bases and J by 8 bases. The CDR3 has 13 amino acids. CDR1 is SGHRS and CDR2 is YFSETQ in the germline V gene. The CDR3 DNA sequence: TGCGCCAGCACGGGACAGGGGGCGCAAGGCTACACCTTC. Its protein product is CASTGQGAQGYTF.

The chain has TRBV7-6 and TRBJ2-7, with D possibly matching TRBD1 (5 bases). CDR3 size: 15 residues. Germline values: CDR1 SGHVS, CDR2 FNYEAQ. V was shortened by 6 bases and J by 2 bases, with 17 bases between the two germline ends. CDR3 region: CASSPQGSGPYEQYF. The DNA for the CDR3 is TGTGCCAGCAGTCCTCAGGGATCAGGCCCCTACGAGCAGTACTTC.

This clonotype was observed a single time. Since no conserved phenylalanine or tryptophan closes the CDR3, a read error is the likely cause. Because the CDR3's place on the DNA is in doubt, the DNA is left out and the CDR3 is given as listed by TCRdb. The rearrangement joins TRBV6-5 to TRBJ2-2; TRBD1, as called in the table, went unchecked against the DNA. The germline CDR1 and CDR2 sequences are MNHEY and SVGAGI. The CDR3 spans 10 amino acids, including both terminal residues. The CDR3: CASSSSMTGG.

On this clonotype: With a much larger clone just one base away, this may be a read error. The chain links TRBV25-1 to TRBJ1-2; no clear D gene. The CDR3 extends over 11 amino acids. CDR1 is MGHDK, CDR2 SYGVNS, per germline. The CDR3, as DNA: TGTGCCAGCAGTGAAATAGGTGGCCACACCTTC. Translating gives CASSEIGGHTF.

The chain uses TRBV10-3 and TRBJ2-7; 7 nucleotides agree with TRBD1. CDR3 size: 11 residues. Germline CDR1 and CDR2: ENHRY and SYGVKD. Trimming took 10 bases from V and 6 from J; bases not matched to a gene: 6. CDR3 bases: TGTGCCAGCAGCCACAGGGGCGAGCAGTACTTC. Translation gives CASSHRGEQYF.

V usage is TRBV29-1 and J usage is TRBJ1-1, with a weak D call TRBD1 (5 bases). In germline, CDR1 is SQVTM, CDR2 ANQGSEA. This CDR3 has 13 amino acids. V was shortened by 3 bases and J by 1 base, with 9 bases between the two germline ends. The CDR3 DNA reads TGCAGCGTTGACGTTCAGGGGAACACTGAAGCTTTCTTT. It translates to CSVDVQGNTEAFF.

This clonotype showed up many times. The chain has TRBV11-2 and TRBJ2-1, with no clear D. Germline assignment: CDR1 SGHAT and CDR2 FQNNGV. V dropped 0 bases and J dropped 12 bases, with 12 bases sitting between them. The CDR3 extends over 13 amino acids. CDR3 amino acids: CASSLDPSVGQFF. The CDR3 DNA is TGTGCCAGCAGCTTAGATCCCTCGGTAGGGCAGTTCTTC.

This clonotype has a count of ten or more. The chain has TRBV2 and TRBJ1-2, with unresolved D. Per the germline V gene, CDR1 is SNHLY and CDR2 is FYNNEI. Trimming removed 5 bases at V and 2 bases at J, with 9 bases between. The length of the CDR3 is 13 residues. DNA for the CDR3: TGTGCCAGCAGTCGTCCCGGGAACTATGGCTACACCTTC. Translation: CASSRPGNYGYTF.

J is TRBJ2-5 and V is TRBV19; no clear D gene. V was trimmed by 9 bases and J by 5 bases, leaving 16 bases between them. CDR3 length equals 13 residues. Germline V gene sequence: CDR1 LNHDA, CDR2 SQIVND (reference sequence). CDR3 nucleotides: TGTGCCAGCTCACCGGTGGCTTGGGAGACCCAGTACTTC. Translated, it gives CASSPVAWETQYF.

This clonotype appeared many times. V usage is TRBV5-1 and J usage is TRBJ2-2; the match to TRBD2 covers 11 bases. This CDR3 region has 15 residues. CDR1 and CDR2 (germline): SGHRS, YFSETQ. Germline trimming cut 2 bases from V and 6 bases from J; bases unmatched to any gene: 3. The CDR3 region has the DNA TGCGCCAGCAGCTTACTAGCGGGAGAAGCCGGGGAGCTGTTTTTT. Protein sequence: CASSLLAGEAGELFF.

This rearrangement joins TRBV7-2 to TRBJ2-5; 8 bases line up with TRBD2. This CDR3 contains 17 residues. The V and J ends lost 0 bases and 0 bases, in that order; junction bases with no gene match: 6. Per germline, CDR1 SGHTA and CDR2 FQGNSA. CDR3 region: CASSLAMIAGNQETQYF. For the CDR3, the DNA is TGTGCCAGCAGCTTAGCGATGATAGCGGGGAACCAAGAGACCCAGTACTTC.